Described below is a single T cell receptor (beta chain) sequence and its context. Relying on iRepertoire HTBI primers and Arm-PCR of CDR3 regions, the team built TCR beta libraries. TCRdb itself ran the multiplex PCR reads through MiXCR, one entry per CDR3 protein. The sample includes just over 600,000 distinct CDR3 sequences, approximately 15% seen only once; the top ten take under 20%. Deletions cut 8 bases from V and 0 bases from J, with 17 bases between. The CDR3 sequence is 16 residues long. Germline-derived CDR1 and CDR2 are MNHEY and SVGEGT. Time point in this sample: newly diagnosed GD, antithyroid drugs for less than 3 months. With RNA extracted from PBMCs as input, the TCR library was made. The record originates from a study of regulatory T cells in long-lasting Graves disease. Turning to the study itself: Freshly diagnosed Graves' patients had used antithyroid drugs for under 3 months.

These records were also assigned to another study, of T cells in Graves' hyperthyroidism and ophthalmopathy.

The gene calls are TRBV6-2 or TRBV6-3 and TRBJ1-3; D perhaps matches TRBD1 (5 bases). The receptor's source is a woman in her 30s with Graves disease. Specimen: peripheral blood mononuclear cells (PBMCs), collected at new diagnosis, from a patient treated with antithyroid drugs. CDR3 sequence reads: CASARDRLSSGNTIYF. The CDR3 DNA follows: TGTGCCAGCGCTAGGGACCGGCTTTCCTCTGGAAACACCATATATTTT.